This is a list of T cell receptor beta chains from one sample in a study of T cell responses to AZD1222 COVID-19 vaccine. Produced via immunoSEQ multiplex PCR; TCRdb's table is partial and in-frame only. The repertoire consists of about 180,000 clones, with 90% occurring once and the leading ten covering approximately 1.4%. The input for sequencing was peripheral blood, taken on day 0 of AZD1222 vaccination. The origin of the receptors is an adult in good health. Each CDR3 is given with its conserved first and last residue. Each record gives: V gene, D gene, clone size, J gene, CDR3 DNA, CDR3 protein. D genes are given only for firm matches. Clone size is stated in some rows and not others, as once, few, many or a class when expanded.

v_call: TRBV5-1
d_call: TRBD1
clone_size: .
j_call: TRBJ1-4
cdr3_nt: TGCGCCAGCAGCTTGAGCAGGGGGATTAATGAAAAACTGTTTTTT
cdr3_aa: CASSLSRGINEKLFF

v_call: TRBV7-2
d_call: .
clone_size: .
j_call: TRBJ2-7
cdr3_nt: TGTGCCAGCAGCTTAGTCGCGGCCACTCACCTCTACTACGAGCAGTACTTC
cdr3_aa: CASSLVAATHLYYEQYF

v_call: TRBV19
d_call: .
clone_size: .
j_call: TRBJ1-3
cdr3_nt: TGTGCCAGTCGCATGGGTCGAGGGGCAAGCTCTGGAAACACCATATATTTT
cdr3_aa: CASRMGRGASSGNTIYF

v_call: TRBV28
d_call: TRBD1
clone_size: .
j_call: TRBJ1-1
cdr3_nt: TGTGCCAGCAGTTTAGGGGTGACAGGGGGCTTGCTCTTT
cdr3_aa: CASSLGVTGGLLF

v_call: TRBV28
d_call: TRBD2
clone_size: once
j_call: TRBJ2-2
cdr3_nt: TGTGCCACCTCCATGGGGGGGAAGAGCGGGGAGCTGTTTTTT
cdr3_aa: CATSMGGKSGELFF

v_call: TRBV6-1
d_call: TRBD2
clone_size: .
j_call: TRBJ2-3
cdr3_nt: TGTGCCAGCAGTGGGACTAGCGGGGCTAGCACAGATACGCAGTATTTT
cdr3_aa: CASSGTSGASTDTQYF

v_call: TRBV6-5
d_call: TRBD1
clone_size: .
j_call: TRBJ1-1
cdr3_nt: TGTGCCAGCAGTTACTCACGACAGGGGGTTGAAGCTTTCTTT
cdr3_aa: CASSYSRQGVEAFF

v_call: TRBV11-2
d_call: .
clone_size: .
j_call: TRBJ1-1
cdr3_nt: TGTGCCAGCAGCGATTATCGGGACACTGAAGCTTTCTTT
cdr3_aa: CASSDYRDTEAFF

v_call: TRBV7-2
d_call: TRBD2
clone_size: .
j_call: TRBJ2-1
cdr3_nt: TGTGCCAGCAGCCCGAGGACTAGCGGGGGGTACGTGTACAATGAGCAGTTCTTC
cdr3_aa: CASSPRTSGGYVYNEQFF

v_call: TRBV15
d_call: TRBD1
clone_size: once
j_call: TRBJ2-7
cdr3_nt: TGTGCCACCAGCAGAGGTAGGGACAGGGAGTACGAGCAGTACTTC
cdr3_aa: CATSRGRDREYEQYF

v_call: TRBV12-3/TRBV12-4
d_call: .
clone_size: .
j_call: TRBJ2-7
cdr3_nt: TGTGCCAGCAGGGGATCCTACGAGCAGTACTTC
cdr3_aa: CASRGSYEQYF

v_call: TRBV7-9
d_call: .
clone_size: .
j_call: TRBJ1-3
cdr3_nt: TGTGCCAGCAGCTTAGGGGGGACGCAGTTAGCCATATATTTT
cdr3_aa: CASSLGGTQLAIYF

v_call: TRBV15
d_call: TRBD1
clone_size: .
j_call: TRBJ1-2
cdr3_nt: TGTGCCACCAGCAGAGATGATTGGGGACAGCGCTATGGCTACACCTTC
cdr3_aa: CATSRDDWGQRYGYTF

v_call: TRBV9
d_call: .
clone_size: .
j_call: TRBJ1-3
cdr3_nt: TGTGCCAGCAGCGTACAAGGGTTCTCTGGAAACACCATATATTTT
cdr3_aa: CASSVQGFSGNTIYF

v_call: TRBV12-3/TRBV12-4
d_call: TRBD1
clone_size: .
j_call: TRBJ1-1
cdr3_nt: TGTGCCAGCAGTTGGGACAGGGACACTGAAGCTTTCTTT
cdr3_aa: CASSWDRDTEAFF

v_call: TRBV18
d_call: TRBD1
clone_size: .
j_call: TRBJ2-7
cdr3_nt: TGTGCCAGCTCAGCCGGACAGGACTACGAGCAGTACTTC
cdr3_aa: CASSAGQDYEQYF

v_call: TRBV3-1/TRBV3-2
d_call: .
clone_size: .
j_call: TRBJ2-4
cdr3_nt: TGTGCCAGCAGCCAACTGGGACTAGCCAAAAACATTCAGTACTTC
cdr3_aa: CASSQLGLAKNIQYF

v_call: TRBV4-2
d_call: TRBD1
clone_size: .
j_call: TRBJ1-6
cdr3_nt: TGTGCCAGCAGCCCAGGGACAGGGGAAGGTTCACCCCTCCACTTT
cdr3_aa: CASSPGTGEGSPLHF

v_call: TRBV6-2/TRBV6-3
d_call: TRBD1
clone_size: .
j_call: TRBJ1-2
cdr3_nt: TGTGCCAGCAGTCTCTGGGGACAGCCTATGCCTGGCTACACCTTC
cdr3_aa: CASSLWGQPMPGYTF

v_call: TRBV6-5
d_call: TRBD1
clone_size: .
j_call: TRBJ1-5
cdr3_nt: TGTGCCAGCAGGCCGGACAGGGGCAATCAGCCCCAGCATTTT
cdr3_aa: CASRPDRGNQPQHF

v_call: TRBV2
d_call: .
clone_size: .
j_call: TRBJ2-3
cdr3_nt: TGTGCCACGTCCCTCCGGAGGGGAAGCACAGATACGCAGTATTTT
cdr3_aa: CATSLRRGSTDTQYF

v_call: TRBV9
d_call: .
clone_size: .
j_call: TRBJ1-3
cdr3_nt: TGTGCCAGCAGCGTAGGTGGGTTGGAGGGACACACCATATATTTT
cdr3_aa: CASSVGGLEGHTIYF

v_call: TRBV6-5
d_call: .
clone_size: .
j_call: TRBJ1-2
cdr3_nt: TGTGCCAGCAGGTGGGCCGGGGGGACTAACTATGGCTACACCTTC
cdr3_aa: CASRWAGGTNYGYTF

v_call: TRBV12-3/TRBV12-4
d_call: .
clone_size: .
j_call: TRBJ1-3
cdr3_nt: TGTGCCACCAGGTCCCCCTCTGGAAACACCATATATTTT
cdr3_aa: CATRSPSGNTIYF

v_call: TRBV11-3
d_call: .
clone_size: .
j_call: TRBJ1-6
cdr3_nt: TGTGCCAGCAGCTTACAGGGAAAGAATTCACCCCTCCACTTT
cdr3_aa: CASSLQGKNSPLHF

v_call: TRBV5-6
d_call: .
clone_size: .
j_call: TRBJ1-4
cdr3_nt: TGTGCCAGCAGCTTGCGGGACATAGGAAAACTGTTTTTT
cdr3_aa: CASSLRDIGKLFF

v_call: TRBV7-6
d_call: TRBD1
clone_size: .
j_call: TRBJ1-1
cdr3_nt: TGTGCCAGCAGCTCTACAGGGACAGGGGGCGGTGAAGCTTTCTTT
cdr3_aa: CASSSTGTGGGEAFF

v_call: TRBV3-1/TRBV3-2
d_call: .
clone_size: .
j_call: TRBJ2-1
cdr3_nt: TGTGCCAGCAGCCAACAAGACCCTAGCTCCTACAATGAGCAGTTCTTC
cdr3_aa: CASSQQDPSSYNEQFF

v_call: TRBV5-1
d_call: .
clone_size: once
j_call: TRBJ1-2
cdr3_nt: TGCGCCAGCAGCTTGGCCGAAGTTGTGAATGGCTACACCTTC
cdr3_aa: CASSLAEVVNGYTF

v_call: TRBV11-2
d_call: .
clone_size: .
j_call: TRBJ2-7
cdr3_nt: TGTGCCAGCAGCTTAGACCCCTCCTACGAGCAGTACTTC
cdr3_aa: CASSLDPSYEQYF

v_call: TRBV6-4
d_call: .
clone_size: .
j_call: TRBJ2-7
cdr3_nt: TGTGCCAGCAGTGAATTTGTTGGGGAGTCCTACGAGCAGTACTTC
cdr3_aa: CASSEFVGESYEQYF

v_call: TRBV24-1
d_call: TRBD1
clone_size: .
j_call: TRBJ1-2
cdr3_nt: TGTGCCACCAGTGATTCCCTGACAGGGGATGGCTACACCTTC
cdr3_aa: CATSDSLTGDGYTF